Following are 3 T cell receptor beta chains from one sample sequenced in a study of glioma-infiltrating T cells. Using RNA template, CDR3s of TCR alpha and beta were amplified with iRepertoire arm-PCR. TCRdb passed the multiplex PCR reads through MiXCR, listing each CDR3 protein once. The data show around 100,000 distinct CDR3 sequences, with about 28% seen just once and about 40% held by the top ten. Material for sequencing was glioma tissue, nonneoplastic brain tissue, or PBMCs (not recorded which). These receptors were taken from a human donor with low-grade glioma or glioblastoma, undergoing nonglioma brain surgery, or in good health (not recorded which).

This clonotype has at least ten counts. This chain uses TRBV7-2 with TRBJ2-5, with D uncertain. The CDR3 contains 11 residues. Germline V gene sequence: CDR1 SGHTA, CDR2 FQGNSA. The V end was cut by 5 bases, the J end by 0 bases, with 1 base between. CDR3 residues: CASSNQETQYF. DNA for the CDR3: TGTGCCAGCAGCAACCAAGAGACCCAGTACTTC.

This clonotype showed up just a few times. V and J are TRBV7-9 and TRBJ1-5; D is ambiguous. The CDR3 runs 11 residues. In germline, CDR1 is SEHNR, CDR2 FQNEAQ (reference sequence). Trimming stripped 4 bases from V and 11 bases from J, with 9 bases between. The CDR3 spells CASSSLGAQHF. CDR3 nucleotides: TGTGCCAGCAGCTCCCTAGGAGCCCAGCATTTT.

This clonotype was seen at least ten times. The genes are TRBV7-9 and TRBJ1-5; no clear D. The germline V gene has CDR1 SEHNR and CDR2 FQNEAQ (reference sequence). The CDR3 length is 15 residues. V shed 5 bases and J shed 8 bases, with 19 bases lying between them. For the CDR3, the DNA is TGTGCCAGCAGCGATGAGGACCGCTTGCTGGAGCCCCAGCATTTT. This sequence encodes CASSDEDRLLEPQHF.